This paragraph covers one T cell receptor (beta chain) sequence. The record originates from a study of blood T cell repertoires in COVID-19. The V gene's germline CDR1 is SGDLS and CDR2 YYNGEE. Trimming removed 6 bases from V and 1 base from J; junction bases left unmatched: 3. The CDR3 runs to 13 residues. Measured with immunoSEQ multiplex PCR; TCRdb has only the in-frame clones, and not every one. Found here are roughly 700,000 clones, over 80% of them singletons; the top ten hold around 0.3%. Sample: peripheral blood. The clonotype was recovered from a woman aged 18 to 35 with acute or convalescent COVID-19. This rearrangement joins TRBV9 to TRBJ1-1, with TRBD1 matching over 7 bases. CDR3 coding DNA: TGTGCCAGCAAAACAGGGGAGAACACTGAAGCTTTCTTT. Translating it yields CASKTGENTEAFF.